This T cell receptor beta chain was observed in a study of T-cell reconstitution after alpha-beta-depleted transplantation in children. Study results and limitations: T-cell counts and diversity at one year following transplant were attributed mainly to newly produced T cells. In some patients, recipient T cells and intrathymic progenitors surviving conditioning explained high day-60 diversity.

A TCRbeta library incorporating unique molecular identifiers was prepared. TCRdb called the PCR reads again in MiXCR, with one record for every CDR3 protein. The table lists hundreds of thousands of distinct CDR3 sequences, 10% to 15% of them singletons. This CDR3 contains 13 residues. The V end lost 3 bases, the J end lost 2 bases, and 7 bases lay between the germline ends. As for this clonotype: No antigen is known for it.

The chain joins TRBV12-3 or TRBV12-4 to TRBJ1-2; possibly TRBD1 for D (5 bases). Specimen: PBMCs, mostly from graft donor cells, collected 360 days after TCRalphabeta/CD19-depleted stem cell transplant. The sequence came from a male patient aged 10 to 17 who had a stem cell transplant for acute myeloid leukemia, so the T cells may come from the graft donor. CDR3 in DNA: TGTGCCAGCAGTTTCAGGGAGAACTATGGCTACACCTTC. It specifies CASSFRENYGYTF.